One TCR beta chain is described in this entry. Its antigen is undetermined. The assay was immunoSEQ multiplex PCR, and TCRdb's table has in-frame clones only and misses some. The sample includes about 160,000 clones, 92% of them seen just once. The data were taken from a study of T cell responses to AZD1222 COVID-19 vaccine. Study results and caveats: At baseline, just six or seven AZD1222 recipients tested seropositive. Sampling that yielded the repertoires occurred only after the peak T cell response.

Germline CDR1 reads LNHDA; CDR2 reads SQIVND (reference sequence). V lost 5 bases and J 5 bases, leaving 15 bases between the germline ends. This CDR3 contains 14 residues. This chain uses TRBV19 with TRBJ2-5, with a weak D call TRBD2 (6 bases). The source is an adult in good health. Sample: peripheral blood, taken on day 0 of MenACWY control vaccination. CDR3 protein: CASSPRAGRETQYF. Written as DNA, the CDR3 is TGTGCCAGTAGTCCTCGGGCGGGGAGGGAGACCCAGTACTTC.